The 2 T cell receptor beta chains given below trace back to one sample, sequenced in a study of beta chain features in type 1 diabetes listed by TCRdb under 2018. Library method: the immunoSEQ multiplex PCR assay. The entire amount of isolated RNA was reverse transcribed using the High Capacity cDNA Reverse Transcription Kit, so the sequenced TCRB transcripts were expressed ones. The immuneACCESS repertoire file appears here via TCRdb, limited to in-frame rearrangements. These files lack a portion of the clones; in checked studies, under half of the deficit traces to unresolved V genes, and the cause of the others is not known. The sample yields around 300,000 clones; roughly 11% were counted once. The ten largest clonotypes hold approximately 0.016% of the sample. Sequences were obtained from naive CD4+ T cells from blood. In light of the paper, this sample's cell subset or site label describes: true naive CD4+ T cells. The receptors originated from a woman aged 25 to 39 in good health.

This chain joins TRBV5-4 and TRBJ2-7; D may be TRBD1 (5 bases). The CDR3 runs to 14 residues. V lost 0 bases, J lost 3 bases, and 10 bases lay in between. Germline V gives CDR1 SGHNT, CDR2 YYREEE (reference sequence). The CDR3 spells CASSLDQGRYEQYF. The DNA of the CDR3 is TGTGCCAGCAGCTTGGATCAGGGCCGCTACGAGCAGTACTTC.

The chain couples TRBV18 to TRBJ2-1; weak D call: TRBD1 (6 bases). The CDR3 is 15 amino acids. The germline CDR1 and CDR2 sequences are KGHSH and LQKENI. V lost 7 bases and J lost 5, with 18 bases in between. CDR3 residues: CASYPRQGLNNEQFF. As DNA, the CDR3 is TGTGCCAGCTACCCGCGGCAGGGGTTAAACAATGAGCAGTTCTTC.